This passage covers 27 T cell receptor beta chains from one sample sequenced in a study of siplizumab effects on memory and regulatory T cells. This table comes from immunoSEQ multiplex PCR, and its TCRdb copy is limited to in-frame clones, with some not included. The sample shows about 94,000 clones, about 94% of them seen only once. The sequencing sample was made of non-Treg CD4+ T cells sorted from blood. The receptors shown here come from a human donor in good health.

The gene calls are TRBV6-1 and TRBJ2-7, with D unclear. CDR1 and CDR2 from the germline V gene are MNHNS and SASEGT. V was shortened by 8 bases and J by 5 bases, with 10 bases between the two germline ends. CDR3 length: 11 amino acids. CDR3 bases: TGTGCCAGCCACACAGTAAACGAGCAGTACTTC. Protein sequence: CASHTVNEQYF.

The chain carries TRBV19 and TRBJ2-5; D assignment may be TRBD1 or TRBD2 (5 bases each). The germline V gene encodes CDR1 LNHDA and CDR2 SQIVND (reference sequence). The CDR3 is made up of 13 amino acids. V lost 5 bases and J lost 4, with 11 bases in between. The CDR3 is CASSRGVRETQYF. For the CDR3, the DNA is TGTGCCAGTAGTCGAGGGGTGCGAGAGACCCAGTACTTC.

The chain combines TRBV5-1 with TRBJ1-5; 10 bases line up with TRBD1. The CDR3 is 14 amino acids. V gave up 9 bases and J gave up 7 bases; unmatched junction bases: 10. Germline V gene sequence: CDR1 SGHRS, CDR2 YFSETQ. CDR3 coding DNA: TGCGCCAACAATCTGACAGGGGGCGTACAGCCCCAGCATTTT. Amino acid sequence: CANNLTGGVQPQHF.

The chain carries TRBV11-3 and TRBJ2-5; possibly TRBD2 for D (6 bases). The CDR3 has 16 amino acids. Trimming shortened V by 0 bases and J by 5 bases, and 16 bases separated the two germline ends. The V gene's germline CDR1 is SGHNT and CDR2 YENEEA. CDR3 in DNA: TGTGCCAGCAGCTTAGATGAGGGACTTCTCCGGGAGACCCAGTACTTC. Translating gives CASSLDEGLLRETQYF.

This sequence joins TRBV27 and TRBJ2-5; 10 positions agree with TRBD2. CDR1 is MNHEY and CDR2 is SMNVEV in the germline V gene (reference sequence). Germline trimming cut 3 bases from V and 5 bases from J; bases unmatched to any gene: 6. This CDR3 spans 15 amino acids. The CDR3 coding sequence is TGTGCCAGCAGTTTCCAGCGGGGGGGTTCGGAGACCCAGTACTTC. It yields the protein CASSFQRGGSETQYF.

As concerns this clone: At one end the junction does not follow the germline gene, possibly because of a read error. The chain uses TRBV7-7 and TRBJ2-7; no definite D call. The CDR3 has 13 amino acids. Per the germline V gene, CDR1 is SSHAT and CDR2 is FNYEAQ (reference sequence). The CDR3 nucleotides read TGTGCTAGCAGCTTAGAGCCTAGGCGCGAGCAGTACTTC. It yields the protein CASSLEPRREQYF.

In DNA, the CDR3 is TGTGCCAGCAGCTTACGGACTAGCGGTTACAATGAGCAGTTCTTC. Encoded protein: CASSLRTSGYNEQFF. This rearrangement joins TRBV11-3 to TRBJ2-1; 10 bases line up with TRBD2. The V gene's germline CDR1 is SGHNT and CDR2 YENEEA. There are 15 residues in the CDR3. With 2 bases clipped from V and 4 bases from J, the junction kept 2 bases outside the gene matches.

CDR3 sequence (DNA): TGTGCCAGTAGTAGTGGGAGGACCGCTTCTAATGAAAAACTGTTTTTT. Translating it yields CASSSGRTASNEKLFF. This chain uses TRBV19 with TRBJ1-4, with no clear D. The germline CDR1 and CDR2 sequences are LNHDA and SQIVND (reference sequence). Trimming left V 4 bases short and J 3 bases short, with 15 bases between. CDR3 length: 16 residues.

The chain employs TRBV18 and TRBJ1-3, with D tentatively TRBD1 (6 bases). The length of the CDR3 is 16 residues. The germline V and J ends were trimmed by 3 bases and 1 base, with 13 bases remaining between them. Germline CDR1 is KGHSH and CDR2 is LQKENI. CDR3 loop: CASSPQPTGSGNTIYF. In DNA form, the CDR3 reads TGTGCCAGCTCACCCCAGCCGACAGGATCTGGAAACACCATATATTTT.

The V call is TRBV6-5, the J call TRBJ2-5, with 9 bases fitting TRBD1. V shed 4 bases, J shed 4 bases, and the junction held 7 bases outside the gene matches. The CDR3 is made up of 15 amino acids. From germline, CDR1 is MNHEY and CDR2 SVGAGI. The CDR3 sequence is CASSWLGQGTETQYF. The CDR3 DNA is TGTGCCAGCAGTTGGCTGGGACAGGGAACAGAGACCCAGTACTTC.

The rearrangement links TRBV6-5 to TRBJ1-1; D is perhaps TRBD1 (5 bases). This CDR3 has 14 residues. CDR1 and CDR2 (germline): MNHEY, SVGAGI. The ends were cut back, 2 bases at V and 5 bases at J, with 12 bases in the middle. Here the CDR3 DNA reads TGTGCCAGCAGTTACGGGGCGGGGAAGACTGAAGCTTTCTTT. It codes for CASSYGAGKTEAFF.

This chain links TRBV19 with TRBJ1-2; D is unresolved. Trimming took 6 bases from V and 0 from J, leaving 8 bases between them. The V gene's germline CDR1 is LNHDA and CDR2 SQIVND (reference sequence). This CDR3 is 13 amino acids long. The CDR3 region has the DNA TGTGCCAGTAGGGGCTGCGCTAACTATGGCTACACCTTC. Protein sequence: CASRGCANYGYTF.

The V and J genes are TRBV19 and TRBJ2-7; the D call may be TRBD1 or TRBD2 (5 bases each). Germline V gives CDR1 LNHDA, CDR2 SQIVND (reference sequence). V was clipped by 8 bases and J by 2 bases, with 16 bases between them. The CDR3 loop spans 14 amino acids. The CDR3 spells CASRNRDAPYEQYF. CDR3 bases: TGTGCCAGTCGGAATAGGGACGCCCCCTACGAGCAGTACTTC. Complete variable domain (other parts from reference TRBV19 and TRBJ2-7): DGGITQSPKYLFRKEGQNVTLSCEQNLNHDAMYWYRQDPGQGLRLIYYSQIVNDFQKGDIAEGYSVSREKKESFPLTVTSAQKNPTAFYLCASRNRDAPYEQYFGPGTRLTVT.

The chain recombines TRBV5-1 with TRBJ2-3; no firm D call. The CDR3 extends over 13 amino acids. Per germline, CDR1 SGHRS and CDR2 YFSETQ. The germline V and J ends were trimmed by 0 bases and 2 bases, with 4 bases remaining between them. The CDR3 is CASSLEVTDTQYF. CDR3 nucleotides: TGCGCCAGCAGCTTGGAAGTCACAGATACGCAGTATTTT.

The CDR3 DNA is TGTGCCATCAGTGAGACAGGGGCCTACGAGCAGTACTTC. Its translation is CAISETGAYEQYF. The J gene is TRBJ2-7, the V gene TRBV10-3; 7 bases align to TRBD1. The CDR3 is made up of 13 amino acids. CDR1 is ENHRY, CDR2 SYGVKD, per germline. The V gene end was trimmed by 2 bases and the J gene end by 2 bases; junction bases not matched to a gene: 0.

This chain joins TRBV30 and TRBJ1-1; D gene unclear. From germline, CDR1 is GTSNPN and CDR2 SVGIG (reference sequence). The CDR3 length is 13 residues. Trimming took 3 bases from V and 0 from J, leaving 8 bases between them. The CDR3 region has the DNA TGTGCCTGGAGAGTGACCTTGAACACTGAAGCTTTCTTT. Protein: CAWRVTLNTEAFF.

The V call is TRBV5-1, the J call TRBJ2-3; D is undetermined. Germline CDR1 SGHRS, CDR2 YFSETQ. CDR3 size: 14 residues. V dropped 1 base and J dropped 4 bases, with 10 bases sitting between them. CDR3 loop: CASSLNSNADTQYF. The CDR3 DNA reads as TGCGCCAGCAGCTTGAATAGCAACGCAGATACGCAGTATTTT.

This clone was recorded once. V usage is TRBV27 and J usage is TRBJ1-3; no reliable D call. CDR1 is MNHEY and CDR2 is SMNVEV in the germline V gene (reference sequence). V was trimmed by 2 bases and J by 0 bases, leaving 8 bases between them. The CDR3 contains 15 residues. CDR3 sequence (DNA): TGTGCCAGCAGTTTAAACAAGAGCTCTGGAAACACCATATATTTT. Translating it yields CASSLNKSSGNTIYF.

This clone has just one count. This CDR3 reads CASSFGSEQFF. The CDR3 nucleotides read TGTGCCAGCAGCTTCGGGAGTGAGCAGTTCTTC. The chain joins TRBV11-2 to TRBJ2-1, with a tentative D call TRBD2 (6 bases). V lost 3 bases and J 9 bases, leaving 6 bases between the germline ends. CDR3 size: 11 residues. Germline-derived CDR1 and CDR2 are SGHAT and FQNNGV.

The gene calls are TRBV11-2 and TRBJ2-5; D perhaps matches TRBD1 (5 bases). The CDR3 sequence is 15 residues long. CDR1 and CDR2 (germline): SGHAT, FQNNGV. The ends were cut back, 5 bases at V and 5 bases at J, with 18 bases in the middle. The CDR3 bases are TGTGCCAGCAGCAGCCTAGGGGTTGCGCGGGAGACCCAGTACTTC. Protein sequence: CASSSLGVARETQYF. The entire variable domain, with the rest obtained from reference TRBV11-2 and TRBJ2-5, is as follows: EAGVAQSPRYKIIEKRQSVAFWCNPISGHATLYWYQQILGQGPKLLIQFQNNGVVDDSQLPKDRFSAERLKGVDSTLKIQPAKLEDSAVYLCASSSLGVARETQYFGPGTRLLVL.

The rearrangement joins TRBV6-1 to TRBJ1-1; D remains unclear. Germline values: CDR1 MNHNS, CDR2 SASEGT. This CDR3 is 14 amino acids long. The V end lost 3 bases, the J end lost 7 bases, and 15 bases lay between the germline ends. CDR3 amino acids: CASSDLGGSNEAFF. As DNA, the CDR3 is TGTGCCAGCAGTGATCTCGGAGGGTCGAATGAAGCTTTCTTT.

The chain uses TRBV2 and TRBJ1-6; 9 bases are shared with TRBD1. Germline V gives CDR1 SNHLY, CDR2 FYNNEI. The CDR3 contains 14 residues. V dropped 7 bases and J dropped 9; count of bases not matched to a gene: 7. The CDR3: CASNGWDRASPLHF. CDR3 bases: TGTGCCAGCAATGGCTGGGACAGGGCTTCACCCCTCCACTTT.

The chain employs TRBV7-2 and TRBJ2-7; TRBD1 matches 8 bases. The CDR3 loop spans 16 amino acids. Germline V gene lookup returns CDR1 SGHTA and CDR2 FQGNSA. The trim removed 6 bases at V and 4 bases at J, leaving 14 bases unmatched. The CDR3 is CASRRPGSGQGYEQYF. The CDR3 nucleotides read TGTGCCAGCAGACGCCCGGGCTCCGGACAGGGTTACGAGCAGTACTTC.

This chain uses TRBV6-1 with TRBJ2-1, with 13 positions matching TRBD2. Looked up from germline, CDR1 is MNHNS and CDR2 is SASEGT. V gave up 2 bases and J gave up 10 bases; unmatched junction bases: 2. This CDR3 contains 14 residues. CDR3 in amino acids: CASSERTSGGEQFF. CDR3 in DNA: TGTGCCAGCAGTGAAAGGACTAGCGGGGGCGAGCAGTTCTTC.

This sequence joins TRBV5-1 and TRBJ1-6; D is uncertain. This CDR3 contains 13 residues. From germline, CDR1 is SGHRS and CDR2 YFSETQ. Trimming took off 6 bases at V and 9 bases at J, with 13 bases between the two ends. CDR3 in amino acids: CASKASGGSPLHF. DNA for the CDR3: TGCGCCAGCAAGGCGTCGGGAGGTTCACCCCTCCACTTT.

V usage is TRBV15 and J usage is TRBJ1-1, with TRBD1 as a possible D gene (6 bases). The germline V and J ends were trimmed by 5 bases and 4 bases, with 20 bases remaining between them. This CDR3 contains 16 residues. Per germline, CDR1 LNHNV and CDR2 YYDKDF (reference sequence). CDR3 sequence (DNA): TGTGCCACCAGCCGTGGGCAGGGGAGTAGCGGCACTGAAGCTTTCTTT. Amino acid sequence: CATSRGQGSSGTEAFF.

The chain employs TRBV7-2 and TRBJ2-7; D remains unclear. V lost 0 bases to trimming and J lost 4 bases, with 7 bases between them. This CDR3 spans 13 amino acids. Germline CDR1 reads SGHTA; CDR2 reads FQGNSA. Here the CDR3 DNA reads TGTGCCAGCAGCTTAGCGGTGGTTTACGAGCAGTACTTC. This translates into CASSLAVVYEQYF. The full variable domain, rest sourced from reference TRBV7-2 and TRBJ2-7, is GAGVSQSPSNKVTEKGKDVELRCDPISGHTALYWYRQSLGQGLEFLIYFQGNSAPDKSGLPSDRFSAERTGGSVSTLTIQRTQQEDSAVYLCASSLAVVYEQYFGPGTRLTVT.